This T cell receptor (beta chain) was found in a study of cytomegalovirus exposure and HLA in healthy donors. The PCR ran on 60 Vbeta and 13 Jbeta primers. As originally analysed: Approximately 11 million shared chains were among the roughly 78 million unique TCR beta chains that a later analysis counted. TCRdb keeps only in-frame clones here, not all; method: immunoSEQ multiplex PCR. That table supplies the V and J calls and clone size; D and trimming were determined from the DNA. Its table records 150,000 to 250,000 clones. Study conclusions and caveats: In an earlier analysis, most TCR beta V segments were productive about 87% or about 30% of the time. Per published accounts, TCR beta sequences correctly predicted the HLA-A and HLA-B alleles of most subjects. CMV serostatus was the sole immune exposure information available.

V trimming: 7 bases; J trimming: 4 bases; junction bases outside the gene matches: 11. Germline lookup yields CDR1 MDHEN and CDR2 SYDVKM. CDR3 length: 16 residues. Regarding this clone: Its matching antigen is unknown.

The chain combines TRBV28 with TRBJ1-1; TRBD1 aligns across 11 bases. Material for sequencing was PBMCs. This sequence was found in a boy between 10 and 17 years old in good health and CMV-seronegative. The DNA of the CDR3 is TGTGCCAGCACCTGGGGGACAGGGGGGCGCGGCACTGAAGCTTTCTTT. Protein sequence: CASTWGTGGRGTEAFF.